The 16 T cell receptor beta chains in this list originate from one sample, sequenced in a study of cytomegalovirus exposure and HLA in healthy donors. PCR amplification relied on 60 Vbeta primers (plus 13 Jbeta primers). Sequencing was performed with immunoSEQ multiplex PCR; in TCRdb, only in-frame clones are kept and a portion is missing. The sample carries 90,000 to 120,000 clones, 70% to 80% recorded once. Material: PBMCs. These receptors were collected from a young man in good health and CMV-seronegative.

The chain has TRBV2 and TRBJ2-5; D may be TRBD2 (7 bases). With 8 bases removed from V and 5 bases from J, the gap between germline ends came to 18 bases. The germline V gene encodes CDR1 SNHLY and CDR2 FYNNEI. The CDR3 extends over 14 amino acids. CDR3 region: CASRMVRGGETQYF. The CDR3 nucleotides are TGTGCCAGCCGTATGGTCAGGGGAGGGGAGACCCAGTACTTC.

This chain connects TRBV28 to TRBJ2-1; D unresolved. The length of the CDR3 is 13 residues. The germline V gene encodes CDR1 MDHEN and CDR2 SYDVKM. The V and J ends lost 2 bases and 6 bases respectively, with 8 bases between them. The CDR3 is CASSLGQFNEQFF. CDR3 coding DNA: TGTGCCAGCAGTTTAGGGCAGTTCAATGAGCAGTTCTTC.

This clone occurred a few times. This sequence joins TRBV7-9 and TRBJ1-5; 9 bases align to TRBD1. There are 14 residues in the CDR3. The V gene end was trimmed by 5 bases and the J gene end by 6 bases; junction bases not matched to a gene: 5. The germline gives CDR1 SEHNR, CDR2 FQNEAQ (reference sequence). CDR3: CASSEQGASQPQHF. In DNA form, the CDR3 reads TGTGCCAGCAGCGAACAGGGGGCAAGTCAGCCCCAGCATTTT.

The chain joins TRBV10-3 to TRBJ1-6; TRBD1 matches 9 bases. Germline V gene data show CDR1 as ENHRY and CDR2 as SYGVKD. V was clipped by 4 bases and J by 8 bases; unmatched bases: 3. The CDR3 is made up of 14 amino acids. CDR3 in amino acids: CAISVGDRDSPLHF. CDR3 DNA sequence: TGTGCCATCAGTGTAGGGGACAGGGATTCACCCCTCCACTTT.

The rearrangement links TRBV25-1 to TRBJ2-5; possibly TRBD2 for D (6 bases). The CDR3 has 13 amino acids. V lost 6 bases and J lost 3, with 11 bases in between. CDR1 MGHDK and CDR2 SYGVNS come from the germline V gene. Written as DNA, the CDR3 is TGTGCCAGCAGGGAGGGACGGGAAGAGACCCAGTACTTC. Its translation is CASREGREETQYF.

Regarding this clone: Relative to the germline gene, one junction end is altered; a read error may explain this. The chain joins TRBV7-3 to TRBJ1-1; the D is unclear. The CDR3 has 13 residues. In germline, CDR1 is SGHTA, CDR2 FQGTGA. The CDR3 coding sequence is TGTGCCAGCAGCTCCCTTTTGTACACTAAAGCTTTCTTT. Protein sequence: CASSSLLYTKAFF. Drawing the rest from reference TRBV7-3 and TRBJ1-1, the complete variable domain is GAGVSQTPSNKVTEKGKYVELRCDPISGHTALYWYRQSLGQGPEFLIYFQGTGAADDSGLPNDRFFAVRPEGSVSTLKIQRTERGDSAVYLCASSSLLYTKAFFGQGTRLTVV.

This clone has a handful of counts. V usage is TRBV27 and J usage is TRBJ1-1; D is perhaps TRBD1 (6 bases). CDR3 length equals 13 residues. Germline assignment: CDR1 MNHEY and CDR2 SMNVEV (reference sequence). Deletions cut 1 base from V and 5 bases from J, with 8 bases between. DNA for the CDR3: TGTGCCAGCAGTTTATTGGGGGCTACTGAAGCTTTCTTT. Translated, it gives CASSLLGATEAFF.

This clone was seen a single time. The V call is TRBV27, the J call TRBJ2-3, with D maybe TRBD2 (5 bases). V was cut by 3 bases and J by 8 bases, with 6 bases left in between. In germline, CDR1 is MNHEY, CDR2 SMNVEV (reference sequence). This CDR3 is built from 11 residues. The DNA of the CDR3 is TGTGCCAGCAGTTTTCGGGGTACGCAGTATTTT. Protein: CASSFRGTQYF.

V and J are TRBV9 and TRBJ2-6; 7 positions match TRBD1. CDR1 SGDLS and CDR2 YYNGEE come from the germline V gene. The CDR3 runs to 18 residues. V shed 2 bases and J 1 base; nucleotides not matched to a gene: 9. CDR3 bases: TGTGCCAGCAGCGTGTCCCGGGACAGATCTTCTGGGGCCAACGTCCTGACTTTC. It yields the protein CASSVSRDRSSGANVLTF.

This clone has only one observation. V gene TRBV2 combines with J gene TRBJ2-1; 7 positions match TRBD2. After removal of 6 bases from V and 3 bases from J, the junction contained 2 bases not matched to a gene. CDR3 length: 13 residues. Germline V gene sequence: CDR1 SNHLY, CDR2 FYNNEI. The CDR3 coding sequence is TGTGCCAGCAGCGGGGGGTTCTACAATGAGCAGTTCTTC. Its translation is CASSGGFYNEQFF.

On this clone: Other nucleotide sequences in the sample specify the same CDR3. This chain uses TRBV6-1 with TRBJ2-7, with 7 bases that match TRBD1. V dropped 4 bases and J dropped 3; count of bases not matched to a gene: 3. Germline V CDR1 and CDR2: MNHNS, SASEGT. The CDR3 is 13 residues long. For the CDR3, the DNA is TGTGCCAGCAGTGCGGGACAGAACTACGAGCAGTACTTC. Translating gives CASSAGQNYEQYF.

The CDR3 protein is CASSTGNEQFF. CDR3 bases: TGTGCCAGCTCAACGGGGAATGAGCAGTTCTTC. V gene TRBV18 combines with J gene TRBJ2-1, with D possibly matching TRBD2 (5 bases). Germline V CDR1 and CDR2: KGHSH, LQKENI. V was clipped by 5 bases and J by 7 bases, with 6 bases between them. The CDR3 contains 11 residues.

This rearrangement joins TRBV18 to TRBJ1-1; the D gene is possibly TRBD1 (6 bases). Trimming cost V 1 base and J 0 bases, with 9 bases left between them. This CDR3 has 15 amino acids. CDR1 and CDR2 (germline): KGHSH, LQKENI. The CDR3 reads CASSPLSGVNTEAFF. CDR3 in DNA: TGTGCCAGCTCACCACTTTCAGGGGTGAACACTGAAGCTTTCTTT.

The chain employs TRBV7-8 and TRBJ1-5; tentative D call: TRBD1 (5 bases). This CDR3 is built from 14 residues. The germline V gene has CDR1 SGHVS and CDR2 FQNEAQ. The V gene lost 5 bases and the J gene lost 2 bases, with 10 bases spanning the gap. CDR3 sequence: CASSPAGGNQPQHF. In nucleotides, the CDR3 is TGTGCCAGCAGCCCCGCGGGGGGCAATCAGCCCCAGCATTTT.

This chain uses TRBV13 with TRBJ1-2; 10 bases fit TRBD1. The V and J ends lost 5 bases and 1 base, in that order; junction bases with no gene match: 1. This CDR3 region has 14 residues. Germline V gene lookup returns CDR1 PRHDT and CDR2 FYEKMQ (reference sequence). The CDR3 coding sequence is TGTGCCAGCAGCGGGACAGGGGTTAACTATGGCTACACCTTC. This translates into CASSGTGVNYGYTF.

The CDR3 protein is CASSLVGGTETQYF. In DNA, the CDR3 is TGTGCCAGCAGCTTGGTCGGGGGGACAGAGACCCAGTACTTC. The V and J genes are TRBV5-6 and TRBJ2-5; 7 bases align to TRBD2. V lost 0 bases, J lost 4 bases, and 3 bases stayed unmatched. Germline loops: CDR1 SGHDT, CDR2 YYEEEE. The CDR3 extends over 14 amino acids.